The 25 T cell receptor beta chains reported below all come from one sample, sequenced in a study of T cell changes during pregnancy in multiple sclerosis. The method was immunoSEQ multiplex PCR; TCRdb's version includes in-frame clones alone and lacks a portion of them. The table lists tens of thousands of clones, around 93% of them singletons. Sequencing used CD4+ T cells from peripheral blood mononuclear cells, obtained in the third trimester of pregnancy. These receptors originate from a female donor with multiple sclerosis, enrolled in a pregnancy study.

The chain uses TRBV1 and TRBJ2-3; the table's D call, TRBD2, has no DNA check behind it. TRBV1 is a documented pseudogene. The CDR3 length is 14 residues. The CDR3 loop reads CTSSQEAGVDTQYF. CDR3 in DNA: TGCACCAGCAGCCAAGAGGCGGGAGTAGATACGCAGTATTTT.

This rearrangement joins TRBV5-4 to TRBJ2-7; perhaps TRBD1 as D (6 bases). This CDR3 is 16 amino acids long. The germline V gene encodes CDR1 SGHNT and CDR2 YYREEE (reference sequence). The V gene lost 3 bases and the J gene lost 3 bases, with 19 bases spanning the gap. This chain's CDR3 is CASSSAGGAALYEQYF. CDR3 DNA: TGTGCCAGCAGCTCCGCTGGGGGCGCGGCCCTCTACGAGCAGTACTTC.

The CDR3 sequence is CASSQDRVAETQYF. The CDR3 region has the DNA TGCGCCAGCAGCCAAGACAGGGTTGCGGAGACCCAGTACTTC. The chain employs TRBV4-1 and TRBJ2-5, with D possibly being TRBD1 (5 bases). In germline, CDR1 is MGHRA, CDR2 YSYEKL. This CDR3 comprises 14 residues. V was pared by 0 bases and J by 5 bases, with 10 bases between.

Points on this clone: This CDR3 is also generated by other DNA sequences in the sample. The CDR3 here is CASSVTPGSHEQFF. For the CDR3, the DNA is TGTGCCAGCAGCGTAACCCCGGGGAGTCATGAGCAGTTCTTC. The J gene is TRBJ2-1, the V gene TRBV9, with D perhaps matching TRBD2 (5 bases). V lost 1 base and J lost 8, with 13 bases in between. The CDR3 consists of 14 residues. Germline V lookup: CDR1 SGDLS, CDR2 YYNGEE.

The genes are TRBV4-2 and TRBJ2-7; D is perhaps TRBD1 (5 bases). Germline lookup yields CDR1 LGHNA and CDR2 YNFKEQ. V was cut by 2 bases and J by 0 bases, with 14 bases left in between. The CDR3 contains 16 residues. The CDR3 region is CASSQLRGDSSYEQYF. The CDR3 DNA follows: TGTGCCAGCAGCCAACTAAGGGGTGACAGCTCCTACGAGCAGTACTTC.

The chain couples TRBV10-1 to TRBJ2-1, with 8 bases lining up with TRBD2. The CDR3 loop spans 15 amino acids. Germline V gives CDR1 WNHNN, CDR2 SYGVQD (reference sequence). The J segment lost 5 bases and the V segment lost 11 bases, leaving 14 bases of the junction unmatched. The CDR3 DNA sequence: TGCGCCTTCTACCGGGGACTAGGAGGGAACAATGAGCAGTTCTTC. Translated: CAFYRGLGGNNEQFF.

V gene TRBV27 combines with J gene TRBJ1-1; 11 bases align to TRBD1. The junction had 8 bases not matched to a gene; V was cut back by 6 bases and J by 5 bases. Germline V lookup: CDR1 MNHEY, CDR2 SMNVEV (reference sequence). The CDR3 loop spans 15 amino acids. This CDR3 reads CASRLSRDRGTEAFF. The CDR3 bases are TGTGCCAGCAGATTAAGTAGGGACAGGGGGACTGAAGCTTTCTTT.

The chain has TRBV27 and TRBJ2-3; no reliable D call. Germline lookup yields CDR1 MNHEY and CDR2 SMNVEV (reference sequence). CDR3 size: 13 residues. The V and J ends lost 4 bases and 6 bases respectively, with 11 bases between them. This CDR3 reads CASSSPVVDTQYF. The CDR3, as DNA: TGTGCCAGCAGTTCGCCAGTCGTGGATACGCAGTATTTT.

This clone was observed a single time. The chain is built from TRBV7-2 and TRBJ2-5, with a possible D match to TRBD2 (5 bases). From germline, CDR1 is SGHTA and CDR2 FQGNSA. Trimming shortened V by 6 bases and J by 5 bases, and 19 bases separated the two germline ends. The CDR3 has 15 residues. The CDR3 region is CASRENTIRRETQYF. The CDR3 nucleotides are TGTGCCAGCAGGGAGAACACAATCCGGAGGGAGACCCAGTACTTC.

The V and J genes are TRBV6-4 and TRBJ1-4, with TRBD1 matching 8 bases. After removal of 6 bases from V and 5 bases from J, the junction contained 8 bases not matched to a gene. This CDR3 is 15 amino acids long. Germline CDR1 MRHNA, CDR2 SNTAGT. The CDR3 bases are TGTGCCAGCAGGCCCACAGGGGGGGAAAATGAAAAACTGTTTTTT. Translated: CASRPTGGENEKLFF.

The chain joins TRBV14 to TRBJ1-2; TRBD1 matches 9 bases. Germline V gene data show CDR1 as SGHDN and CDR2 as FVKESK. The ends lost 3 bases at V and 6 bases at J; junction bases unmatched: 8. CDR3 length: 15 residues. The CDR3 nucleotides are TGTGCCAGCAGCCACCGATGGACAGGGGAGAATGGCTACACCTTC. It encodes CASSHRWTGENGYTF.

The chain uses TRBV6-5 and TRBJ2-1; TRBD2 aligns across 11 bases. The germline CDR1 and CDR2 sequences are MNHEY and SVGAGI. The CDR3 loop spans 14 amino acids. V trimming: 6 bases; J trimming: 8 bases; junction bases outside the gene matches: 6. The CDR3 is CASRGTSGRDEQFF. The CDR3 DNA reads TGTGCCAGCAGAGGGACTAGCGGTAGGGATGAGCAGTTCTTC.

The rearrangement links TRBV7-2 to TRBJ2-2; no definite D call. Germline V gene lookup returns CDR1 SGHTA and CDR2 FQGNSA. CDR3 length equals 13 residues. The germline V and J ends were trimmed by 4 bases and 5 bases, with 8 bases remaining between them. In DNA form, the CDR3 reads TGTGCCAGCAGCTCCCAGAGGACCGGGGAGCTGTTTTTT. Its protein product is CASSSQRTGELFF.

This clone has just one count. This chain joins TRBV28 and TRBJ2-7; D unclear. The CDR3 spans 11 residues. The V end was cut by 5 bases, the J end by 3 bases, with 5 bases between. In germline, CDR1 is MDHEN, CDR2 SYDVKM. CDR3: CASSINYEQYF. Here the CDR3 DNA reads TGTGCCAGCAGTATAAACTACGAGCAGTACTTC.

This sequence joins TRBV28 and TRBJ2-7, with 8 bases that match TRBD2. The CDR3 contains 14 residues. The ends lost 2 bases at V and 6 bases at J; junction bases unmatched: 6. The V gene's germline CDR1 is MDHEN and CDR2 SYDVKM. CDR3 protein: CASSLSGSGVEQYF. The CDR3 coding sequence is TGTGCCAGCAGTTTAAGCGGGAGTGGTGTCGAGCAGTACTTC.

The CDR3: CASRRDYNEQFF. The CDR3 DNA reads TGCGCCAGCAGGCGGGATTACAATGAGCAGTTCTTC. The chain is built from TRBV5-1 and TRBJ2-1, with D perhaps matching TRBD2 (6 bases). Germline values: CDR1 SGHRS, CDR2 YFSETQ. The CDR3 contains 12 residues. The germline V and J ends were trimmed by 5 bases and 4 bases, with 7 bases remaining between them.

CDR3: CASSLTTGGASNEKLFF. DNA of the CDR3: TGCGCCAGCAGCTTAACGACAGGTGGTGCGAGTAATGAAAAACTGTTTTTT. The genes are TRBV5-1 and TRBJ1-4; tentative D call: TRBD1 (6 bases). Germline-derived CDR1 and CDR2 are SGHRS and YFSETQ. Trimming removed 2 bases at V and 4 bases at J, with 18 bases between. This CDR3 region has 17 residues.

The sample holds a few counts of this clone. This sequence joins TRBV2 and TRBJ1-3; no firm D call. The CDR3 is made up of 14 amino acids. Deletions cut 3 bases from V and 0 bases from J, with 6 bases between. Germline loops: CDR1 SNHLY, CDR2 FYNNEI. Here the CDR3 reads CASSDPRSGNTIYF. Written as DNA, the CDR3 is TGTGCCAGCAGTGACCCGCGCTCTGGAAACACCATATATTTT.

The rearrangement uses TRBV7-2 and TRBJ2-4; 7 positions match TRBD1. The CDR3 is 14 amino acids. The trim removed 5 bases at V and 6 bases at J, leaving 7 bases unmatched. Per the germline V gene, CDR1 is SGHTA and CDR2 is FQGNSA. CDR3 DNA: TGTGCCAGCAGCGCGACAGGGAGCGGAAACATTCAGTACTTC. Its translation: CASSATGSGNIQYF.

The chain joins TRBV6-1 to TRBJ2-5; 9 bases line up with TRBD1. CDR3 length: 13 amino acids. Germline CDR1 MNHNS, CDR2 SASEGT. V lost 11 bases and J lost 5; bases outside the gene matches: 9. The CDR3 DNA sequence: TGTGCCGGCTCCCGGGACAGGGACGAGACCCAGTACTTC. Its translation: CAGSRDRDETQYF.

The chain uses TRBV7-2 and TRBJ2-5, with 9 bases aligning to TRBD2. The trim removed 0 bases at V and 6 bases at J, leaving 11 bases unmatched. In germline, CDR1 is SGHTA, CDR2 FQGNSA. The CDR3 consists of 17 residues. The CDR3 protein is CASSLADVAGVMKTQYF. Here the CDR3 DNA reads TGTGCCAGCAGCTTAGCCGATGTAGCGGGAGTGATGAAGACCCAGTACTTC.

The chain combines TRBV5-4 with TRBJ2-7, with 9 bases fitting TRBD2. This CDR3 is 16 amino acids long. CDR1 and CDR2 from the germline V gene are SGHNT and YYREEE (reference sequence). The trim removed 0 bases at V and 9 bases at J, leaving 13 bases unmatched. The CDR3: CASSLGGSASGNRQYF. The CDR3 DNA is TGTGCCAGCAGCTTGGGCGGATCGGCTAGCGGGAACCGGCAGTACTTC.

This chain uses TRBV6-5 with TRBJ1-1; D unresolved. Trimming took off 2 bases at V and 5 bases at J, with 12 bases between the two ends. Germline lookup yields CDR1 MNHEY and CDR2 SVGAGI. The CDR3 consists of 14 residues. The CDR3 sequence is CASSYTGSLTEAFF. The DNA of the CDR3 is TGTGCCAGCAGTTACACGGGATCGCTGACTGAAGCTTTCTTT.

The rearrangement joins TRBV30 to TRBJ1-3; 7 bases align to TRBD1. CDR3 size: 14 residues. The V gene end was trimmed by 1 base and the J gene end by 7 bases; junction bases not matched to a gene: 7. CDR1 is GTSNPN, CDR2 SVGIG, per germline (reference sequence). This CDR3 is CAWSGQGSWNTIYF. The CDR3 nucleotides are TGTGCCTGGAGTGGACAGGGCTCATGGAACACCATATATTTT.

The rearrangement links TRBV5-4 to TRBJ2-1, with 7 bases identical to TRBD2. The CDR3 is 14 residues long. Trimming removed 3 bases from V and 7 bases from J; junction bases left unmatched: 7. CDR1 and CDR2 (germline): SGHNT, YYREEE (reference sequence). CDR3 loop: CASSSTSAKNEQFF. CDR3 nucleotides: TGTGCCAGCAGCTCAACTAGCGCCAAAAATGAGCAGTTCTTC. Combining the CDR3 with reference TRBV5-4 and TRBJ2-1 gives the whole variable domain ETGVTQSPTHLIKTRGQQVTLRCSSQSGHNTVSWYQQALGQGPQFIFQYYREEENGRGNFPPRFSGLQFPNYSSELNVNALELDDSALYLCASSSTSAKNEQFFGPGTRLTVL.